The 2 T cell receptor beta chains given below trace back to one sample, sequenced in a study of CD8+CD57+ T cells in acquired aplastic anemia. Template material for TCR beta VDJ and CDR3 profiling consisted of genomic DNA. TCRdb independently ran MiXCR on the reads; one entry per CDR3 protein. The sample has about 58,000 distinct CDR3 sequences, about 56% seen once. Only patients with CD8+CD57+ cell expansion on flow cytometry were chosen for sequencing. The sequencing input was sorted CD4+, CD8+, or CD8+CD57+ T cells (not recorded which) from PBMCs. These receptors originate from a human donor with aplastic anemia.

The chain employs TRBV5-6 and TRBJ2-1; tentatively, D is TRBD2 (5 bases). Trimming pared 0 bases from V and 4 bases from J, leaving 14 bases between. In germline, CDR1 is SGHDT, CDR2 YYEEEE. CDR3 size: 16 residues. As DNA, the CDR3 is TGTGCCAGCAGCTTGGTGTGGGTCGGGGATTACAATGAGCAGTTCTTC. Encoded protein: CASSLVWVGDYNEQFF.

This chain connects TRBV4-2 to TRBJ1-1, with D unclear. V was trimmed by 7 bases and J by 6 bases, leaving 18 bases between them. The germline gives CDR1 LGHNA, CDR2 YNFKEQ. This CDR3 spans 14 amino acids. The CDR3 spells CASTVSGSVSEAFF. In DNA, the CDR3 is TGTGCCAGCACCGTCTCGGGGTCGGTATCTGAAGCTTTCTTT.